What follows are 29 T cell receptor beta chains derived from one specimen sequenced in a study of blood T cell repertoires in COVID-19. The method was immunoSEQ multiplex PCR; TCRdb's version includes in-frame clones alone and lacks a portion of them. The table has tens of thousands of clones, more than 70% seen once. The sample consisted of peripheral blood. These receptors were collected from a man aged 45 to 65 with acute or convalescent COVID-19.

The chain recombines TRBV7-3 with TRBJ2-7, with a weak D call TRBD2 (5 bases). The V end was cut by 8 bases, the J end by 4 bases, with 12 bases between. The CDR3 has 12 amino acids. Germline assignment: CDR1 SGHTA and CDR2 FQGTGA. CDR3 sequence (DNA): TGTGCCAGCCCCTCCCTAGCTTACGAGCAGTACTTC. Protein product: CASPSLAYEQYF.

The chain carries TRBV2 and TRBJ2-7, with 8 bases matching TRBD2. After removal of 8 bases from V and 3 bases from J, the junction contained 6 bases not matched to a gene. Per the germline V gene, CDR1 is SNHLY and CDR2 is FYNNEI. This CDR3 comprises 13 residues. The chain's CDR3 is CASLREGFYEQYF. DNA for the CDR3: TGTGCCAGCCTCCGGGAGGGTTTCTACGAGCAGTACTTC.

This clone was observed a single time. The chain carries TRBV6-5 and TRBJ2-3; D may be TRBD2 (6 bases). Trimming pared 6 bases from V and 1 base from J, leaving 11 bases between. Germline lookup yields CDR1 MNHEY and CDR2 SVGAGI. The CDR3 covers 14 residues. The CDR3 DNA is TGTGCCAGCAGACTTGCTAGCGGCACAGATACGCAGTATTTT. It encodes CASRLASGTDTQYF.

J is TRBJ2-4 and V is TRBV19; D is perhaps TRBD1 (6 bases). V was cut by 2 bases and J by 0 bases, with 20 bases left in between. CDR3 length equals 19 residues. Germline-derived CDR1 and CDR2 are LNHDA and SQIVND (reference sequence). CDR3 DNA sequence: TGTGCCAGTAGTATATCCCATAAGGGGGTCGAGATAGCCAAAAACATTCAGTACTTC. Encoded protein: CASSISHKGVEIAKNIQYF.

The chain uses TRBV19 and TRBJ1-6, with D possibly matching TRBD1 (6 bases). The CDR3 sequence is 19 residues long. V shed 1 base and J shed 0 bases, with 16 bases lying between them. CDR1 and CDR2 from the germline V gene are LNHDA and SQIVND (reference sequence). The CDR3 sequence: CASSIGDNRPSSYNSPLHF. DNA of the CDR3: TGTGCCAGTAGTATAGGGGACAACAGACCGAGCTCCTATAATTCACCCCTCCACTTT.

The chain combines TRBV6-5 with TRBJ2-7, with a tentative D call TRBD2 (5 bases). Germline V lookup: CDR1 MNHEY, CDR2 SVGAGI. The CDR3 sequence is 13 residues long. Trimming took 6 bases from V and 0 from J, leaving 9 bases between them. CDR3 sequence: CASRAESSYEQYF. CDR3 nucleotides: TGTGCCAGCAGAGCGGAATCCTCCTACGAGCAGTACTTC.

This clone appeared a single time. V usage is TRBV7-2 and J usage is TRBJ2-2, with 7 bases that match TRBD2. This CDR3 has 16 amino acids. Per germline, CDR1 SGHTA and CDR2 FQGNSA. V shed 6 bases and J 4 bases; nucleotides not matched to a gene: 11. CDR3 DNA: TGTGCCAGCAGACAGTGGGGGGGTGAGACCACCGGGGAGCTGTTTTTT. It encodes CASRQWGGETTGELFF.

J is TRBJ2-4 and V is TRBV10-3; D gene unclear. V was cut by 2 bases and J by 4 bases, with 6 bases left in between. CDR1 and CDR2 (germline): ENHRY, SYGVKD. The CDR3 covers 13 residues. The DNA of the CDR3 is TGTGCCATCAGTGAGGCAGGAAAAAACATTCAGTACTTC. It translates to CAISEAGKNIQYF.

V is TRBV6-5 and J is TRBJ2-5, with D maybe TRBD2 (5 bases). The CDR3 has 15 amino acids. Germline CDR1 and CDR2: MNHEY and SVGAGI. The V gene lost 6 bases and the J gene lost 5 bases, with 19 bases spanning the gap. This CDR3 reads CASREDPARVETQYF. CDR3 coding DNA: TGTGCCAGCAGGGAGGATCCCGCTCGGGTGGAGACCCAGTACTTC.

The gene calls are TRBV3-1 (or the pseudogene TRBV3-2) and TRBJ1-4; 8 bases fit TRBD1. Per the germline V gene, CDR1 is LGHDT and CDR2 is YNNKEL (reference sequence). The V segment lost 6 bases and the J segment 5 bases; nucleotides outside the gene matches: 5. This CDR3 region has 14 residues. In DNA form, the CDR3 reads TGTGCCAGCAGTCCAGGGGGCGGCAATGAAAAACTGTTTTTT. Translated: CASSPGGGNEKLFF.

V and J are TRBV27 and TRBJ2-1, with TRBD1 matching over 7 bases. This CDR3 region has 14 residues. Germline CDR1 MNHEY, CDR2 SMNVEV (reference sequence). The V gene end was trimmed by 6 bases and the J gene end by 4 bases; junction bases not matched to a gene: 6. In DNA, the CDR3 is TGTGCCAGCAGCCGGGACAGAGAGTACAATGAGCAGTTCTTC. As protein: CASSRDREYNEQFF.

This sequence joins TRBV7-2 and TRBJ1-5, with D possibly matching TRBD1 (5 bases). The CDR3 spans 13 residues. The V end lost 6 bases, the J end lost 5 bases, and 11 bases lay between the germline ends. The V gene's germline CDR1 is SGHTA and CDR2 FQGNSA. CDR3 sequence (DNA): TGTGCCAGCAGACAGGAAGGTTATCAGCCCCAGCATTTT. It codes for CASRQEGYQPQHF.

This chain joins TRBV4-2 and TRBJ2-2, with D possibly TRBD1 on 6 matching bases. V shed 0 bases and J shed 6 bases, with 11 bases lying between them. Germline loops: CDR1 LGHNA, CDR2 YNFKEQ. The CDR3 consists of 15 residues. The CDR3 bases are TGTGCCAGCAGCCAAGAGACAGGTGGCGCCGGGGAGCTGTTTTTT. Translated, it gives CASSQETGGAGELFF.

The chain joins TRBV18 to TRBJ2-1, with D possibly being TRBD1 (5 bases). In germline, CDR1 is KGHSH, CDR2 LQKENI. Between the trimmed V and J ends, which lost 2 bases and 8 bases, there was a span of 7 bases. The CDR3 has 12 residues. This CDR3 reads CASSPRGYEQFF. CDR3 bases: TGTGCCAGCTCACCAAGGGGCTATGAGCAGTTCTTC.

The chain recombines TRBV2 with TRBJ2-2; 7 positions match TRBD1. Germline assignment: CDR1 SNHLY and CDR2 FYNNEI. The CDR3 spans 13 residues. J lost 7 bases, V lost 7 bases, and 6 bases had no gene match. The CDR3 region has the DNA TGTGCCAGCATCAGACAGGGTGTCGGGGAGCTGTTTTTT. This translates into CASIRQGVGELFF.

J is TRBJ2-5 and V is TRBV5-1, with TRBD1 as a possible D gene (6 bases). Trimming took 5 bases from V and 1 from J, leaving 15 bases between them. The CDR3 runs to 15 residues. CDR1 SGHRS and CDR2 YFSETQ come from the germline V gene. The CDR3 region is CASSSGTHSQETQYF. CDR3 DNA sequence: TGCGCCAGCAGTTCCGGGACACACAGCCAAGAGACCCAGTACTTC.

The CDR3 sequence is CASSPGGNANTEAFF. Here the CDR3 DNA reads TGTGCCAGTAGTCCCGGCGGGAACGCGAACACTGAAGCTTTCTTT. The chain combines TRBV19 with TRBJ1-1; D gene ambiguous. The CDR3 is 15 amino acids. Per germline, CDR1 LNHDA and CDR2 SQIVND (reference sequence). V lost 5 bases and J 1 base, leaving 14 bases between the germline ends.

The chain employs TRBV5-6 and TRBJ1-5, with 7 bases lining up with TRBD1. Looked up from germline, CDR1 is SGHDT and CDR2 is YYEEEE. J was trimmed by 5 bases and V by 3 bases; bases with no gene match: 14. The CDR3 covers 17 residues. The CDR3 DNA reads TGTGCCAGCAGCTCCCGAAGAACAGGGGCCGACTATCAGCCCCAGCATTTT. Protein product: CASSSRRTGADYQPQHF.

The rearrangement uses TRBV29-1 and TRBJ1-5, with TRBD1 matching 8 bases. V shed 4 bases, J shed 4 bases, and the junction held 6 bases outside the gene matches. There are 14 residues in the CDR3. Germline-derived CDR1 and CDR2 are SQVTM and ANQGSEA. This CDR3 reads CSVAPGGSNQPQHF. The CDR3 nucleotides read TGCAGCGTTGCCCCAGGGGGCAGTAATCAGCCCCAGCATTTT.

This chain uses TRBV3-1 (or the pseudogene TRBV3-2) with TRBJ1-2; D call uncertain. The CDR3 is 12 residues long. Trimming took 2 bases from V and 6 from J, leaving 7 bases between them. Germline loops: CDR1 LGHDT, CDR2 YNNKEL (reference sequence). The chain's CDR3 is CASSQPGDGYTF. The CDR3 DNA follows: TGTGCCAGCAGCCAACCCGGGGATGGCTACACCTTC.

The chain recombines TRBV5-6 with TRBJ2-7; D is unclear. This CDR3 has 15 residues. Trimming stripped 0 bases from V and 5 bases from J, with 15 bases between. Germline CDR1 reads SGHDT; CDR2 reads YYEEEE. The CDR3 loop reads CASSLVVALVDEQYF. As DNA, the CDR3 is TGTGCCAGCAGCTTGGTAGTAGCATTAGTCGACGAGCAGTACTTC.

The rearrangement uses TRBV5-1 and TRBJ1-6; D call uncertain. There are 13 residues in the CDR3. The germline V and J ends were trimmed by 6 bases and 8 bases, with 12 bases remaining between them. CDR1 SGHRS and CDR2 YFSETQ come from the germline V gene. The CDR3 coding sequence is TGCGCCAGCATGGCGGCTGAGGATTCACCCCTCCACTTT. Translated: CASMAAEDSPLHF.

This sequence joins TRBV5-1 and TRBJ2-6, with a possible D match to TRBD1 (6 bases). The V gene's germline CDR1 is SGHRS and CDR2 YFSETQ. Between the trimmed V and J ends, which lost 5 bases and 2 bases, there was a span of 26 bases. The CDR3 has 20 amino acids. CDR3 in DNA: TGCGCCAGCAGTTGGGCCAGGACAGTAGAAACTTTGGCTGGGGCCAACGTCCTGACTTTC. Its translation is CASSWARTVETLAGANVLTF. The variable domain in full, with the rest retrieved from reference TRBV5-1 and TRBJ2-6, is KAGVTQTPRYLIKTRGQQVTLSCSPISGHRSVSWYQQTPGQGLQFLFEYFSETQRNKGNFPGRFSGRQFSNSRSEMNVSTLELGDSALYLCASSWARTVETLAGANVLTFGAGSRLTVL.

This chain joins TRBV28 and TRBJ2-5; possible D gene TRBD2, 6 bases. The CDR3 runs 15 residues. V shed 2 bases and J shed 7 bases, with 17 bases lying between them. Germline CDR1 and CDR2: MDHEN and SYDVKM. The chain's CDR3 is CASSLPAGGKGTQYF. The CDR3 DNA reads as TGTGCCAGCAGTTTACCCGCCGGGGGAAAGGGGACCCAGTACTTC.

This chain links TRBV11-2 with TRBJ2-3; TRBD2 agrees at 11 bases. CDR1 is SGHAT, CDR2 FQNNGV, per germline. Unmatched junction bases numbered 5, after V lost 3 bases and J lost 3 bases. The CDR3 totals 16 residues. CDR3 nucleotides: TGTGCCAGCAGCTTTAGTACTAGCGGGGGTACAGATACGCAGTATTTT. Residues: CASSFSTSGGTDTQYF.

V is TRBV18 and J is TRBJ2-3; tentative D call: TRBD1 (5 bases). Germline values: CDR1 KGHSH, CDR2 LQKENI. V was trimmed by 3 bases and J by 5 bases, leaving 18 bases between them. CDR3 length: 16 residues. The CDR3: CASSPIRVLEKDTQYF. The CDR3 DNA reads TGTGCCAGCTCACCTATCAGGGTTTTGGAAAAAGATACGCAGTATTTT.

This clone appeared a single time. This chain joins TRBV2 and TRBJ1-5; D ambiguous. CDR1 and CDR2 from the germline V gene are SNHLY and FYNNEI. The CDR3 covers 13 residues. V was clipped by 7 bases and J by 3 bases, with 10 bases between them. CDR3 coding DNA: TGTGCCAGCAAGTTACAGAACAATCAGCCCCAGCATTTT. This sequence encodes CASKLQNNQPQHF.

The chain joins TRBV19 to TRBJ2-1; TRBD2 aligns across 12 bases. Germline V lookup: CDR1 LNHDA, CDR2 SQIVND (reference sequence). The CDR3 covers 18 residues. J gave up 0 bases and V 5 bases, and 8 bases lay outside the gene matches. The CDR3 DNA reads as TGTGCCAGTAGTCCCGGACTAGCGGGGCCTAGCTCCTACAATGAGCAGTTCTTC. The encoded protein is CASSPGLAGPSSYNEQFF.

The chain couples TRBV7-8 to TRBJ2-1; D possibly corresponds to TRBD1 (6 bases). This CDR3 contains 15 residues. Trimming removed 9 bases from V and 5 bases from J, with 20 bases in between. Germline V gene sequence: CDR1 SGHVS, CDR2 FQNEAQ. CDR3 protein: CASTLWTDLNNEQFF. CDR3 bases: TGTGCCAGTACCCTCTGGACAGACCTAAACAATGAGCAGTTCTTC.